The 20 T cell receptor beta chains below were found in one sample sequenced in a study of CD4 T cells in relation to SARS-CoV-2 and coronaviruses (dated by TCRdb to the early 2020s). CD4+ T cells from unexposed donors were collected before the COVID-19 pandemic (2011-2018). After roughly 11 days of culture, CD4+ T cells were isolated with the EasySep CD4+ T cell isolation kit. Libraries were prepared through the immunoSEQ multiplex PCR assay. The clones in this table, taken by TCRdb from immuneACCESS, are in-frame only. Not every clone is retained; where verified, under half of the shortfall comes from an unresolved V gene, and the cause of the rest is unknown. In this sample the table shows just over 25,000 clones, 75% of which occur a single time. Approximately 12% of the sample is taken by the ten largest. What these receptors recognize is not known. The sequenced sample was CD4+ T cells from PBMCs, cultured in vitro. Receptors originate from a human donor in good health.

The genes are TRBV3-1 (or the pseudogene TRBV3-2) and TRBJ2-3, with 7 bases matching TRBD2. Germline values: CDR1 LGHDT, CDR2 YNNKEL (reference sequence). V dropped 0 bases and J dropped 3; count of bases not matched to a gene: 9. The length of the CDR3 is 17 residues. The CDR3 loop reads CASSQDGLGRGTDTQYF. The CDR3 DNA reads as TGTGCCAGCAGCCAAGATGGCCTGGGGCGGGGGACAGATACGCAGTATTTT.

CDR3 in amino acids: CSVVTGTSDQPQHF. The CDR3 DNA is TGCAGCGTTGTGACGGGGACCTCTGACCAGCCCCAGCATTTT. The chain employs TRBV29-1 and TRBJ1-5; TRBD1 might be the D (5 bases). V shed 4 bases and J shed 7 bases, with 17 bases lying between them. Germline CDR1 reads SQVTM; CDR2 reads ANQGSEA. The CDR3 is 14 amino acids. Full variable domain (missing parts from reference TRBV29-1 and TRBJ1-5): SAVISQKPSRDICQRGTSLTIQCQVDSQVTMMFWYRQQPGQSLTLIATANQGSEATYESGFVIDKFPISRPNLTFSTLTVSNMSPEDSSIYLCSVVTGTSDQPQHFGDGTRLSIL.

This clone was recorded only once. J is TRBJ2-6 and V is TRBV9, with 7 bases matching TRBD1. Trimming removed 0 bases from V and 15 bases from J; junction bases left unmatched: 3. The germline CDR1 and CDR2 sequences are SGDLS and YYNGEE. The CDR3 contains 12 residues. CDR3 amino acids: CASSVGQGPLTF. DNA for the CDR3: TGTGCCAGCAGCGTAGGACAGGGTCCCCTGACTTTC.

The chain joins TRBV4-1 to TRBJ1-3; D is ambiguous. The ends were cut back, 2 bases at V and 3 bases at J, with 8 bases in the middle. CDR3 size: 14 residues. Germline V CDR1 and CDR2: MGHRA, YSYEKL. The CDR3 loop reads CASSQNGLGNTIYF. CDR3 coding DNA: TGCGCCAGCAGCCAAAACGGGCTTGGAAACACCATATATTTT.

The V and J genes are TRBV24-1 and TRBJ1-2; D is ambiguous. The germline gives CDR1 KGHDR, CDR2 SFDVKD. Deletions cut 3 bases from V and 8 bases from J, with 6 bases between. The CDR3 is made up of 11 amino acids. Here the CDR3 DNA reads TGTGCCACCAGTGATCTGAGGGGCTACACCTTC. Amino acids: CATSDLRGYTF.

V is TRBV30 and J is TRBJ1-1; perhaps TRBD1 as D (5 bases). The V end lost 0 bases, the J end lost 1 base, and 18 bases lay between the germline ends. This CDR3 has 17 residues. Germline lookup yields CDR1 GTSNPN and CDR2 SVGIG (reference sequence). The CDR3 reads CAWSVQWGDSTNTEAFF. As DNA, the CDR3 is TGTGCCTGGAGTGTACAATGGGGGGACTCAACGAACACTGAAGCTTTCTTT.

This chain connects TRBV7-9 to TRBJ2-7; TRBD1 is a possible D gene (5 bases). V lost 1 base to trimming and J lost 6 bases, with 10 bases between them. The CDR3 covers 13 residues. Germline loops: CDR1 SEHNR, CDR2 FQNEAQ (reference sequence). The CDR3 nucleotides are TGTGCCAGCAGCTTAGTGGGGCCGGGCGAGCAGTACTTC. Translated, it gives CASSLVGPGEQYF.

The chain recombines TRBV3-1 (or the pseudogene TRBV3-2) with TRBJ2-1; 9 bases match TRBD2. Losses at the gene ends were 5 bases for V and 6 bases for J; bases not matched to a gene: 8. The CDR3 loop spans 15 amino acids. Germline CDR1 LGHDT, CDR2 YNNKEL (reference sequence). CDR3 sequence reads: CASSSERGESNEQFF. In DNA, the CDR3 is TGTGCCAGCAGCTCGGAGCGGGGGGAAAGCAATGAGCAGTTCTTC.

This clone showed up just a few times. V usage is TRBV12-5 and J usage is TRBJ2-1; D is undetermined. V gave up 1 base and J gave up 4 bases, with 11 bases separating them. This CDR3 region has 15 residues. The germline V gene encodes CDR1 LGHNT and CDR2 FRNRAP. The CDR3 sequence is CASGLAMRRYNEQFF. The CDR3 DNA reads TGTGCTAGTGGTTTGGCCATGCGGCGGTACAATGAGCAGTTCTTC.

This rearrangement joins TRBV5-1 to TRBJ1-2; 11 positions agree with TRBD1. The CDR3 is 15 amino acids. The V segment lost 4 bases and the J segment 7 bases; nucleotides outside the gene matches: 9. Germline V lookup: CDR1 SGHRS, CDR2 YFSETQ. CDR3 nucleotides: TGCGCCAGCAGCCTCGGGACAGGGGGATCCAGTGGCTACACCTTC. Encoded protein: CASSLGTGGSSGYTF.

The chain recombines TRBV5-1 with TRBJ2-4; D possibly matches TRBD1 or TRBD2 (6 bases each). Germline loops: CDR1 SGHRS, CDR2 YFSETQ. The CDR3 length is 13 residues. The V gene lost 5 bases and the J gene lost 7 bases, with 13 bases spanning the gap. The CDR3, as DNA: TGCGCCAGCAGTGAGGGGGGAAGGAACATTCAGTACTTC. This translates into CASSEGGRNIQYF.

The chain carries TRBV2 and TRBJ1-2; possibly TRBD1 for D (5 bases). V was cut by 4 bases and J by 8 bases, with 11 bases left in between. There are 12 residues in the CDR3. Germline V gives CDR1 SNHLY, CDR2 FYNNEI. The CDR3 bases are TGTGCCAGCAGTGCCTCCCCAGGGGGCTACACCTTC. It encodes CASSASPGGYTF. The whole variable domain, remainder taken from reference TRBV2 and TRBJ1-2, is EPEVTQTPSHQVTQMGQEVILRCVPISNHLYFYWYRQILGQKVEFLVSFYNNEISEKSEIFDDQFSVERPDGSNFTLKIRSTKLEDSAMYFCASSASPGGYTFGSGTRLTVV.

The chain joins TRBV7-2 to TRBJ2-3; 7 nucleotides match TRBD1. The CDR3 length is 15 residues. Germline V gene data show CDR1 as SGHTA and CDR2 as FQGNSA. V was clipped by 4 bases and J by 2 bases; unmatched bases: 6. The CDR3 coding sequence is TGTGCCAGCAGCTCCGGACAGGCAATCACAGATACGCAGTATTTT. It yields the protein CASSSGQAITDTQYF.

The chain links TRBV19 to TRBJ1-1; no clear D gene. The germline gives CDR1 LNHDA, CDR2 SQIVND (reference sequence). V was clipped by 4 bases and J by 1 base, with 10 bases between them. This CDR3 spans 14 amino acids. CDR3 residues: CASSKDASNTEAFF. The DNA for the CDR3 is TGTGCCAGTAGTAAGGACGCCTCGAACACTGAAGCTTTCTTT.

V is TRBV27 and J is TRBJ2-7; 8 positions match TRBD1. The V segment lost 6 bases and the J segment 0 bases; nucleotides outside the gene matches: 10. The CDR3 loop spans 16 amino acids. Per germline, CDR1 MNHEY and CDR2 SMNVEV (reference sequence). CDR3 protein: CASSTDGQGPSYEQYF. DNA of the CDR3: TGTGCCAGCAGCACCGACGGACAGGGTCCCTCCTACGAGCAGTACTTC.

V gene TRBV29-1 combines with J gene TRBJ2-7, with D unresolved. The CDR3 spans 12 residues. In germline, CDR1 is SQVTM, CDR2 ANQGSEA. Trimming took 5 bases from V and 0 from J, leaving 8 bases between them. The CDR3 DNA reads as TGCAGCGTTAGGCTGGGCTCCTACGAGCAGTACTTC. Translation gives CSVRLGSYEQYF.

This clone was observed once. The chain has TRBV29-1 and TRBJ1-1; 7 bases map to TRBD1. The germline V gene encodes CDR1 SQVTM and CDR2 ANQGSEA. CDR3 length: 12 residues. V shed 5 bases and J 1 base; nucleotides not matched to a gene: 1. CDR3 coding DNA: TGCAGCGTTCGACAGGGGAACACTGAAGCTTTCTTT. It is translated as CSVRQGNTEAFF.

This rearrangement joins TRBV27 to TRBJ2-7; TRBD1 aligns across 8 bases. In germline, CDR1 is MNHEY, CDR2 SMNVEV (reference sequence). CDR3 length: 18 amino acids. The trim removed 0 bases at V and 3 bases at J, leaving 13 bases unmatched. The CDR3 loop is CASSLSLGQGPTYYEQYF. As DNA, the CDR3 is TGTGCCAGCAGTTTATCGTTAGGACAGGGTCCTACCTACTACGAGCAGTACTTC.

The table lists this clone with a few counts. This chain connects TRBV6-5 to TRBJ2-5; a possible D gene is TRBD1 (5 bases). The germline gives CDR1 MNHEY, CDR2 SVGAGI. This CDR3 contains 12 residues. Trimming stripped 6 bases from V and 4 bases from J, with 9 bases between. The CDR3 region is CASRSQGETQYF. CDR3 DNA: TGTGCCAGCAGGTCCCAGGGAGAGACCCAGTACTTC.

The V gene is TRBV6-2 or TRBV6-3, the J gene TRBJ1-5; TRBD1 agrees at 9 bases. The V segment lost 5 bases and the J segment 0 bases; nucleotides outside the gene matches: 14. The CDR3 is 19 residues long. In germline, CDR1 is MNHEY, CDR2 SVGEGT. The CDR3 DNA sequence: TGTGCCAGCAGTCAAGTACAGGGGGCGACGGGGAATAGCAATCAGCCCCAGCATTTT. It translates to CASSQVQGATGNSNQPQHF.